These 14 T cell receptor beta chains were sequenced from one sample in a study of regulatory T cells. Findings and caveats of the study: Regulatory T cells from CD3G-deficient patients were less diverse than autologous conventional CD4+ cells and control regulatory cells.

The PCR used 52 TRBV and 13 TRBJ primers. Repertoires were generated with immunoSEQ multiplex PCR, while TCRdb's copy carries only in-frame clones and drops some. The table shows about 2,300 clones, with around 93% occurring only once. Their specific antigens are unknown. Sample: CD4+ Tregs sorted from blood. These receptors were obtained from a child under 18 with CD3G deficiency.

J is TRBJ2-1 and V is TRBV7-9, with 8 bases lining up with TRBD2. CDR1 SEHNR and CDR2 FQNEAQ come from the germline V gene (reference sequence). The V and J ends lost 3 bases and 6 bases, in that order; junction bases with no gene match: 10. The CDR3 is 16 residues long. DNA of the CDR3: TGTGCCAGCAGCTTTTCACCGGGACTAGGGTCCAATGAGCAGTTCTTC. As protein: CASSFSPGLGSNEQFF.

The CDR3 DNA reads TGTGCCAGCAGACCCTCTTCCGTGGCCAAAAACATTCAGTACTTC. Its protein product is CASRPSSVAKNIQYF. The chain combines TRBV6-1 with TRBJ2-4; no firm D call. Per the germline V gene, CDR1 is MNHNS and CDR2 is SASEGT. The V and J ends lost 6 bases and 1 base respectively, with 13 bases between them. The CDR3 totals 15 residues.

V is TRBV5-1 and J is TRBJ2-3; TRBD1 matches at 9 bases. Trimming took 1 base from V and 5 from J; bases not matched to a gene: 5. The CDR3 covers 15 residues. In germline, CDR1 is SGHRS, CDR2 YFSETQ. DNA of the CDR3: TGCGCCAGCAGCTTGCAGACAGGGGGGAGAGATACGCAGTATTTT. The encoded protein is CASSLQTGGRDTQYF.

This chain joins TRBV7-3 and TRBJ1-2; no clear D gene. The CDR3 contains 13 residues. Trimming took 3 bases from V and 3 from J, leaving 8 bases between them. Per germline, CDR1 SGHTA and CDR2 FQGTGA. The CDR3 loop reads CASSLGDHYGYTF. In DNA form, the CDR3 reads TGTGCCAGCAGCTTGGGCGACCACTATGGCTACACCTTC.

The chain uses TRBV14 and TRBJ2-3; a possible D gene is TRBD1 (6 bases). CDR1 is SGHDN, CDR2 FVKESK, per germline. This CDR3 region has 13 residues. Trimming took 0 bases from V and 9 from J, leaving 10 bases between them. The CDR3 here is CASSQDLRGTQYF. In DNA form, the CDR3 reads TGTGCCAGCAGCCAAGATTTGAGGGGGACGCAGTATTTT.

J is TRBJ2-7 and V is TRBV28, with TRBD2 matching 13 bases. Germline V gene lookup returns CDR1 MDHEN and CDR2 SYDVKM. The V gene end was trimmed by 5 bases and the J gene end by 1 base; junction bases not matched to a gene: 11. CDR3 length: 18 residues. The CDR3 region is CASSPLTSGRLKSYEQYF. The CDR3 DNA reads as TGTGCCAGCAGTCCCTTGACTAGCGGGAGGCTCAAATCCTACGAGCAGTACTTC.

On this clone itself: Other DNA sequences within the sample encode an identical CDR3. The rearrangement links TRBV18 to TRBJ2-1; 9 positions match TRBD2. The CDR3 has 14 residues. Germline-derived CDR1 and CDR2 are KGHSH and LQKENI. J lost 5 bases, V lost 3 bases, and 2 bases had no gene match. The CDR3 sequence: CASSPLAGHNEQFF. The CDR3 bases are TGTGCCAGCTCACCGCTAGCGGGACACAATGAGCAGTTCTTC.

J is TRBJ2-5 and V is TRBV7-3, with 7 bases lining up with TRBD1. The last part of the DNA fits TRBJ2-7 better; the J call may be wrong. The germline V gene has CDR1 SGHTA and CDR2 FQGTGA. The CDR3 is 15 amino acids. The CDR3 DNA reads as TGTGCCAGCAGCCCAATTACAGGGGACTCCTACGAGCAGTACTTC. This sequence encodes CASSPITGDSYEQYF.

The chain uses TRBV21-1 and TRBJ2-7. TRBV21-1 represents a pseudogene. There are 16 residues in the CDR3. The CDR3 bases are TGTGCCAGCAGCAAAGATCAGAAGAAGGGCTCCTACGAGCAGTACTTC. Translation gives CASSKDQKKGSYEQYF.

In its sample, this clone was seen a few times. The chain has TRBV28 and TRBJ2-7; TRBD2 matches at 7 bases. V trimming: 5 bases; J trimming: 2 bases; junction bases outside the gene matches: 3. The CDR3 totals 13 residues. Germline CDR1 is MDHEN and CDR2 is SYDVKM. The CDR3 DNA follows: TGTGCCAGCAGTGGGGACTATCCCTACGAGCAGTACTTC. This codes for CASSGDYPYEQYF.

This sequence joins TRBV19 and TRBJ2-2, with 7 bases matching TRBD1. The CDR3 is 15 amino acids. The V segment lost 3 bases and the J segment 2 bases; nucleotides outside the gene matches: 3. CDR1 is LNHDA, CDR2 SQIVND, per germline (reference sequence). The CDR3 loop is CASSMTGINTGELFF. The CDR3 nucleotides are TGTGCCAGTAGTATGACAGGGATCAACACCGGGGAGCTGTTTTTT.

The CDR3 sequence: CASSQGTAYNEQFF. The CDR3, as DNA: TGTGCCAGCAGCCAAGGAACAGCCTACAATGAGCAGTTCTTC. V gene TRBV6-1 combines with J gene TRBJ2-1; D not resolved. CDR3 length: 14 amino acids. In germline, CDR1 is MNHNS, CDR2 SASEGT. V was clipped by 6 bases and J by 2 bases, with 11 bases between them.

The rearrangement joins TRBV7-8 to TRBJ1-1; D is uncertain. CDR3 length: 14 amino acids. Per the germline V gene, CDR1 is SGHVS and CDR2 is FQNEAQ. V was shortened by 1 base and J by 4 bases, with 10 bases between the two germline ends. The CDR3 DNA reads as TGTGCCAGCAGCTTAGAACGGGGTAGCACTGAAGCTTTCTTT. Translation gives CASSLERGSTEAFF.

The rearrangement links TRBV7-9 to TRBJ2-3; 7 bases are a match to TRBD1. Looked up from germline, CDR1 is SEHNR and CDR2 is FQNEAQ (reference sequence). CDR3 length: 15 amino acids. V gave up 1 base and J gave up 2 bases; unmatched junction bases: 3. The CDR3 is CASSLGTGITDTQYF. The CDR3 DNA sequence: TGTGCCAGCAGCTTAGGGACAGGCATCACAGATACGCAGTATTTT.